These T cell receptor beta chains were read from a single sample in a study. Using its own MiXCR run on the RT-PCR reads, TCRdb lists one record per CDR3 protein. This table has about 680,000 distinct CDR3 sequences, 13% to 15% appearing once. Material: memory CD4+ T cells from blood. The receptors shown here come from a female donor in good health, serving as a healthy control. Each CDR3 is given with its conserved first and last residue. Clone sizes are given selectively: once, few, many, or a class where the clone is expanded.

>.|TRBV10-3|TRBJ1-5
CAISEQIGQPQHF
>few|TRBV7-2|TRBJ2-3
CASSSDWGTGIQDTQYF
>.|TRBV5-4|TRBJ1-2
CASSSGQEAYGYTF
>few|TRBV5-1|TRBJ1-5
CASRRDPNQPQHF
>.|TRBV6-1|TRBJ2-1
CASSEADREEQFF
>many|TRBV4-3|TRBJ2-3
CASSQEWQVSTDTQYF
>.|TRBV11-2|TRBJ2-1
CASSPGRERGNEQFF
>once|TRBV20-1|TRBJ1-3
CSARLGRRSTIYF
>few|TRBV5-5|TRBJ2-5
CASSLVRDTGGGETQYF
>.|TRBV11-1|TRBJ2-1
CASSVNRDHGQFF
>many|TRBV4-1|TRBJ2-7
CASSQTGRVDEQYF
>few|TRBV29-1|TRBJ1-1
CSVEKQGPAEAFF
>.|TRBV28|TRBJ1-6
CASKEGVRSPLHF
>.|TRBV29-1|TRBJ1-3
CSVGRANSGNTIYF
>.|TRBV5-1|TRBJ2-6
CASSPGVSGDNVLTF
>.|TRBV20-1|TRBJ1-2
CSAEDRNPNYGYTF
>.|TRBV4-3|TRBJ2-5
CASSQELTTQETQYF
>many|TRBV10-3|TRBJ2-3
CAISGNRADTQYF
>.|TRBV5-4|TRBJ2-7
CASSSTGDKNEQYF
>few|TRBV20-1|TRBJ2-3
CSAAGRAWADTQYF
>.|TRBV9|TRBJ1-1
CASRAPGTEAFF
>.|TRBV29-1|TRBJ1-3
CSVKRTGRNTIYF
>many|TRBV6-2/TRBV6-3|TRBJ1-1
CASSRDTSPEHTEAFF
>.|TRBV5-1|TRBJ2-1
CASSPLSGGGYNEQFF
>few|TRBV7-6|TRBJ2-1
CASSPIAGAHNEQFF
>many|TRBV7-2|TRBJ2-4
CASSSPSAANIQYF
>.|TRBV2|TRBJ1-1
CASSGVANTEPFF
>.|TRBV9|TRBJ2-1
CASSADLNEQIF
>many|TRBV4-2|TRBJ1-4
CASSRQGEKLFF
>.|TRBV27|TRBJ2-7
CASSFQGAFGEQYF
>few|TRBV7-3|TRBJ2-2
CASSLIGPGELFF
>many|TRBV7-8|TRBJ2-5
CASSPISTSQTQYF
>.|TRBV6-5|TRBJ2-2
CASSYSKGITGELFF
>many|TRBV12-3/TRBV12-4|TRBJ2-5
CASSFAAQGGETQYF
>.|TRBV29-1|TRBJ2-7
CSVSSANPIAGASYEQYF
>many|TRBV5-5|TRBJ1-5
CASSLSAHLSNQPQHF
>few|TRBV5-4|TRBJ2-7
CASSLGHGGEGEQYF
>few|TRBV2|TRBJ2-4
CASSGRWGENIQYF
>.|TRBV9|TRBJ1-2
CASSVDGTGEPHYGYTF
>few|TRBV3-1|TRBJ1-2
CASSLGLLSYGYTF
>few|TRBV5-1|TRBJ2-1
CASSWGTGGLGNEQFF
>.|TRBV18|TRBJ2-2
CASTGLAGAGSTGELFF
>.|TRBV4-2|TRBJ2-6
CASSQGSGSSGANVLTF
>many|TRBV29-1|TRBJ1-1
CKGQGATEAFF
>few|TRBV20-1|TRBJ1-5
CSATEGVRGSNQPQHF
>.|TRBV6-5|TRBJ2-1
CASSYSFANEQFF
>many|TRBV12-5|TRBJ2-7
CASGLKRAYEQYF
>.|TRBV20-1|TRBJ2-3
CSARQAGSTDTQYF
>.|TRBV4-2|TRBJ2-1
CASSQGSSGGADEQFF
>few|TRBV5-8|TRBJ2-7
CASTQAWSSYEQYF
>few|TRBV24-1|TRBJ2-1
CATSDPAMSGTGANNEQFF
>few|TRBV7-2|TRBJ2-4
CASSLVGQVGGTIQYF
>many|TRBV6-2/TRBV6-3|TRBJ2-3
CASSYSLQGALSTDTQYF
>.|TRBV7-9|TRBJ1-4
CASSTRTLDEKLFF
>.|TRBV20-1|TRBJ2-3
CSVAGGSDTQYF
>.|TRBV6-1|TRBJ1-4
CASSEGTGNEKLFF
>many|TRBV11-2|TRBJ2-5
CASADLGTQETQYF